The next 25 T cell receptor beta chains were all read from a single sample in a study of radiotherapy plus CTLA-4 blockade in lung cancer. TCRdb keeps only in-frame clones here, not all; method: immunoSEQ multiplex PCR. This table holds 40,000 to 50,000 clones, about 81% found once. The sample was peripheral blood, taken from a patient treated with radiotherapy plus ipilimumab. The source of these receptors is a human donor with non-small cell lung cancer who had stable disease on radiotherapy plus ipilimumab.

The chain carries TRBV28 and TRBJ1-2; D unresolved. The germline V gene encodes CDR1 MDHEN and CDR2 SYDVKM. V was pared by 1 base and J by 4 bases, with 10 bases between. The CDR3 runs 14 residues. CDR3 in DNA: TGTGCCAGCAGTTTATCGACCGGGAGCTATGGCTACACCTTC. It specifies CASSLSTGSYGYTF.

This chain uses TRBV21-1 with TRBJ2-2; the table assigns TRBD2, which was not confirmed against the DNA. TRBV21-1 is annotated as a pseudogene. CDR3 length equals 15 residues. CDR3 nucleotide sequence: TGTGCCAGCAGGAAGAGGGCTAGTAACACCGGGGAGCTGTTTTTT. This translates into CASRKRASNTGELFF.

The J gene is TRBJ2-1, the V gene TRBV5-1, with D perhaps TRBD2 (6 bases). Trimming shortened V by 3 bases and J by 8 bases, and 24 bases separated the two germline ends. The CDR3 totals 17 residues. The germline V gene encodes CDR1 SGHRS and CDR2 YFSETQ. Written as DNA, the CDR3 is TGCGCCAGCAGCTCCGTCGGAGGGGTCCCCTCTGATGATGAGCAGTTCTTC. This sequence encodes CASSSVGGVPSDDEQFF.

The chain combines TRBV4-2 with TRBJ1-4, with 7 bases identical to TRBD1. The CDR3 has 17 amino acids. V lost 0 bases to trimming and J lost 7 bases; unmatched junction nucleotides: 11. Germline V gene data show CDR1 as LGHNA and CDR2 as YNFKEQ. CDR3 nucleotide sequence: TGTGCCAGCAGCCAAGATTATCGGAGGGGGCAGGGTGAAAAACTGTTTTTT. This encodes CASSQDYRRGQGEKLFF.

This chain joins TRBV7-9 and TRBJ1-4; the match to TRBD1 covers 7 bases. CDR3 length equals 14 residues. V trimming: 6 bases; J trimming: 6 bases; junction bases outside the gene matches: 7. Germline V gene sequence: CDR1 SEHNR, CDR2 FQNEAQ (reference sequence). CDR3 region: CASRGDREHEKLFF. CDR3 coding DNA: TGTGCCAGCAGGGGAGACAGGGAACATGAAAAACTGTTTTTT.

V and J are TRBV28 and TRBJ1-2; the D is unclear. The germline V and J ends were trimmed by 4 bases and 2 bases, with 14 bases remaining between them. The germline V gene has CDR1 MDHEN and CDR2 SYDVKM. The CDR3 sequence is 15 residues long. The CDR3 DNA sequence: TGTGCCAGCAGTTCCGACCTTACAGTGAACTATGGCTACACCTTC. It yields the protein CASSSDLTVNYGYTF.

The rearrangement joins TRBV27 to TRBJ2-6, with D unclear. CDR3 length: 13 amino acids. The V end was cut by 6 bases, the J end by 3 bases, with 6 bases between. Germline V lookup: CDR1 MNHEY, CDR2 SMNVEV (reference sequence). CDR3 sequence: CASRPGGANVLTF. For the CDR3, the DNA is TGTGCCAGCAGACCCGGTGGGGCCAACGTCCTGACTTTC.

The chain has TRBV9 and TRBJ2-1; TRBD2 agrees at 11 bases. Germline V gives CDR1 SGDLS, CDR2 YYNGEE. This CDR3 is built from 16 residues. With V trimmed by 0 bases and J by 3 bases, 2 bases remained unmatched. CDR3 loop: CASSVDLAGGYNEQFF. CDR3 in DNA: TGTGCCAGCAGCGTAGATCTAGCGGGAGGCTACAATGAGCAGTTCTTC.

V gene TRBV6-5 combines with J gene TRBJ2-7; 15 bases match TRBD2. V shed 5 bases, J shed 7 bases, and the junction held 3 bases outside the gene matches. CDR3 length: 14 residues. Germline CDR1 and CDR2: MNHEY and SVGAGI. DNA for the CDR3: TGTGCCAGCAGTCAGGGACTAGCGGGAGGAGAGCAGTACTTC. Its protein is CASSQGLAGGEQYF.

This chain links TRBV9 with TRBJ2-2, with 9 bases aligning to TRBD2. Germline CDR1 is SGDLS and CDR2 is YYNGEE. The V and J ends lost 0 bases and 5 bases, in that order; junction bases with no gene match: 5. The CDR3 consists of 16 residues. CDR3 amino acids: CASSVGGGRATGELFF. CDR3 sequence (DNA): TGTGCCAGCAGCGTAGGTGGCGGGAGGGCGACCGGGGAGCTGTTTTTT. The full variable domain, rest sourced from reference TRBV9 and TRBJ2-2, is DSGVTQTPKHLITATGQRVTLRCSPRSGDLSVYWYQQSLDQGLQFLIQYYNGEERAKGNILERFSAQQFPDLHSELNLSSLELGDSALYFCASSVGGGRATGELFFGEGSRLTVL.

The rearrangement uses TRBV28 and TRBJ2-5; 12 bases match TRBD2. The germline gives CDR1 MDHEN, CDR2 SYDVKM. The CDR3 length is 15 residues. The trim removed 4 bases at V and 6 bases at J, leaving 6 bases unmatched. This CDR3 reads CASSSPSGRVKTQYF. CDR3 sequence (DNA): TGTGCCAGCAGTTCCCCTAGCGGGAGGGTCAAGACCCAGTACTTC.

The chain is built from TRBV2 and TRBJ1-2, with 8 bases matching TRBD1. Germline CDR1 is SNHLY and CDR2 is FYNNEI. After removal of 4 bases from V and 0 bases from J, the junction contained 7 bases not matched to a gene. The CDR3 runs to 16 residues. DNA for the CDR3: TGTGCCAGCAGTGTCGGGGACAGGAGTCCTAACTATGGCTACACCTTC. This codes for CASSVGDRSPNYGYTF.

About this clone: The sample contains more than one DNA sequence encoding this CDR3. V gene TRBV19 combines with J gene TRBJ1-1; unclear D gene. Germline V gene lookup returns CDR1 LNHDA and CDR2 SQIVND (reference sequence). This CDR3 region has 13 residues. Trimming took 1 base from V and 0 from J, leaving 3 bases between them. The CDR3 region is CASSIGVNTEAFF. DNA of the CDR3: TGTGCCAGTAGTATAGGCGTGAACACTGAAGCTTTCTTT.

The gene calls are TRBV9 and TRBJ2-1, with 13 bases lining up with TRBD2. J gave up 8 bases and V 4 bases, and 6 bases lay outside the gene matches. CDR1 and CDR2 (germline): SGDLS, YYNGEE. The CDR3 is made up of 15 amino acids. CDR3 in amino acids: CASSLGTSGIHEQFF. CDR3 coding DNA: TGTGCCAGCAGCCTCGGGACTAGCGGGATTCATGAGCAGTTCTTC.

V and J are TRBV7-2 and TRBJ2-1, with 7 bases identical to TRBD2. The CDR3 covers 15 residues. V lost 7 bases to trimming and J lost 9 bases; unmatched junction nucleotides: 15. Germline-derived CDR1 and CDR2 are SGHTA and FQGNSA. CDR3 nucleotides: TGTGCCAGCACTTACCTGGCGGGAGCTATCAGTGAGCAGTTCTTC. This gives the protein CASTYLAGAISEQFF.

The V gene is TRBV5-4, the J gene TRBJ2-3; D ambiguous. V was shortened by 3 bases and J by 1 base, with 15 bases between the two germline ends. This CDR3 is 16 amino acids long. Germline V gene data show CDR1 as SGHNT and CDR2 as YYREEE (reference sequence). For the CDR3, the DNA is TGTGCCAGCAGCTCGGGTTCAGCTGGCGGCACAGATACGCAGTATTTT. The encoded protein is CASSSGSAGGTDTQYF.

This clone was seen just once. The chain recombines TRBV5-1 with TRBJ2-1; 7 bases are shared with TRBD2. The CDR3 spans 16 residues. The trim removed 3 bases at V and 0 bases at J, leaving 6 bases unmatched. In germline, CDR1 is SGHRS, CDR2 YFSETQ. This CDR3 reads CASSSAGAGSYNEQFF. The CDR3 DNA reads TGCGCCAGCAGCTCGGCGGGAGCGGGCTCCTACAATGAGCAGTTCTTC.

This chain joins TRBV15 and TRBJ2-1; D may be TRBD2 (6 bases). The CDR3 is made up of 16 amino acids. Trimming pared 1 base from V and 7 bases from J, leaving 17 bases between. From germline, CDR1 is LNHNV and CDR2 YYDKDF (reference sequence). The CDR3: CATSRVLGLRSNEQFF. The CDR3 coding sequence is TGTGCCACCAGCAGAGTCTTGGGACTCAGGTCGAATGAGCAGTTCTTC. The full variable domain, in which reference TRBV15 and TRBJ2-1 provide the parts outside the CDR3, is DAMVIQNPRYQVTQFGKPVTLSCSQTLNHNVMYWYQQKSSQAPKLLFHYYDKDFNNEADTPDNFQSRRPNTSFCFLDIRSPGLGDTAMYLCATSRVLGLRSNEQFFGPGTRLTVL.

This clone appeared once. This chain connects TRBV6-5 to TRBJ2-7; 7 nucleotides line up with TRBD2. V lost 8 bases to trimming and J lost 2 bases; unmatched junction nucleotides: 9. There are 14 residues in the CDR3. Per germline, CDR1 MNHEY and CDR2 SVGAGI. The DNA of the CDR3 is TGTGCCAGCTCCCCGGGAGCGGGGCCCTACGAGCAGTACTTC. This gives the protein CASSPGAGPYEQYF.

This clone occurred once. V usage is TRBV11-2 and J usage is TRBJ2-5; 9 positions match TRBD2. Gene TRBJ2-7 matches the end of the DNA better, so the J call may be wrong. CDR1 and CDR2 (germline): SGHAT, FQNNGV. This CDR3 comprises 15 residues. CDR3 in DNA: TGTGCCAGCAGCACACAGACTAGCGGCCGCTACGAGCAGTACTTC. It specifies CASSTQTSGRYEQYF.

The genes are TRBV30 and TRBJ2-1, with D maybe TRBD1 (6 bases). The CDR3 runs to 13 residues. Per germline, CDR1 GTSNPN and CDR2 SVGIG (reference sequence). V dropped 3 bases and J dropped 9 bases, with 15 bases sitting between them. For the CDR3, the DNA is TGTGCCTGGAGAAGTTCTGGGGGCAGTGAGCAGTTCTTC. This sequence encodes CAWRSSGGSEQFF.

This clone was detected only a few times. The chain carries TRBV2 and TRBJ2-1; 10 nucleotides line up with TRBD1. V trimming: 6 bases; J trimming: 0 bases; junction bases outside the gene matches: 8. The CDR3 has 17 amino acids. Germline values: CDR1 SNHLY, CDR2 FYNNEI. The CDR3: CASRPPGTGVSYNEQFF. The CDR3 DNA is TGTGCCAGCAGGCCCCCCGGGACAGGGGTCTCCTACAATGAGCAGTTCTTC.

The chain is built from TRBV5-1 and TRBJ1-3; maybe TRBD1 (5 bases). Trimming removed 5 bases at V and 2 bases at J, with 23 bases between. The germline V gene encodes CDR1 SGHRS and CDR2 YFSETQ. The CDR3 runs to 18 residues. DNA of the CDR3: TGCGCCAGCAGTCTAATACCCGAACCGGGCAGGGCTGGAAACACCATATATTTT. This codes for CASSLIPEPGRAGNTIYF.

The V gene is TRBV29-1, the J gene TRBJ2-1; a weak D match, TRBD2 (6 bases). Trimming shortened V by 4 bases and J by 0 bases, and 16 bases separated the two germline ends. The CDR3 consists of 16 residues. In germline, CDR1 is SQVTM, CDR2 ANQGSEA. CDR3 nucleotide sequence: TGCAGCGTTGCGAAGCCAGGAGGGAGCTCCTACAATGAGCAGTTCTTC. Encoded protein: CSVAKPGGSSYNEQFF.

The rearrangement links TRBV19 to TRBJ2-7; D might be TRBD2 (5 bases). The CDR3 totals 13 residues. Germline V gene sequence: CDR1 LNHDA, CDR2 SQIVND (reference sequence). Between the trimmed V and J ends, which lost 5 bases and 2 bases, there was a span of 10 bases. CDR3: CASSLDGAYEQYF. CDR3 coding DNA: TGTGCCAGTAGTCTCGACGGGGCCTACGAGCAGTACTTC.